A single sample gave rise to the 21 T cell receptor beta chains below, sequenced in a study of PD-1 blockade in classical Hodgkin lymphoma (dated by TCRdb to the early 2020s). The time point label here, explained by the study, means: cycle 1 day 1 (C1D1), immediately before nivolumab initiation. All trial patients had relapsed after autologous stem cell transplantation, with cohorts A, B and C differing in prior brentuximab vedotin exposure. Library prep was done by the immunoSEQ multiplex PCR assay. Held by TCRdb, this immuneACCESS table contains in-frame sequences only and omits some clones. Under half of the omission traces to an unresolved V gene where checked; the cause of the rest is unknown. The sample table shows about 40,000 clones, and approximately 87% are seen once. The ten largest account for 8.5% to 10% of the sample. The specimen was peripheral blood mononuclear cells (PBMCs), collected at baseline. The receptor set was obtained from a human donor with classical Hodgkin lymphoma.

The chain links TRBV6-5 to TRBJ2-3; D unresolved. CDR1 and CDR2 from the germline V gene are MNHEY and SVGAGI. CDR3 length equals 13 residues. Trimming left V 2 bases short and J 2 bases short, with 5 bases between. In DNA, the CDR3 is TGTGCCAGCAGTTACCGGCCCACAGATACGCAGTATTTT. Translating it yields CASSYRPTDTQYF.

The chain combines TRBV7-2 with TRBJ2-1, with 12 bases that match TRBD2. Germline trimming cut 2 bases from V and 8 bases from J; bases unmatched to any gene: 7. From germline, CDR1 is SGHTA and CDR2 FQGNSA. The CDR3 contains 16 residues. CDR3 protein: CASSLPLAGGLDEQFF. In DNA, the CDR3 is TGTGCCAGCAGCTTACCCCTAGCGGGAGGGCTCGATGAGCAGTTCTTC. Combining the CDR3 with reference TRBV7-2 and TRBJ2-1 gives the whole variable domain GAGVSQSPSNKVTEKGKDVELRCDPISGHTALYWYRQSLGQGLEFLIYFQGNSAPDKSGLPSDRFSAERTGGSVSTLTIQRTQQEDSAVYLCASSLPLAGGLDEQFFGPGTRLTVL.

The V call is TRBV5-4, the J call TRBJ2-7; D gene unclear. The germline V gene has CDR1 SGHNT and CDR2 YYREEE (reference sequence). Trimming took off 4 bases at V and 0 bases at J, with 14 bases between the two ends. This CDR3 comprises 15 residues. The chain's CDR3 is CASSDGRSNSYEQYF. The CDR3 DNA reads TGTGCCAGCAGCGACGGACGGTCGAACTCCTACGAGCAGTACTTC.

The chain has TRBV28 and TRBJ2-7; D might be TRBD1 or TRBD2, each matching 5 bases. Germline V lookup: CDR1 MDHEN, CDR2 SYDVKM. Trimming removed 4 bases from V and 3 bases from J, with 10 bases in between. This CDR3 spans 13 amino acids. CDR3: CASSSPGGYEQYF. The CDR3 DNA is TGTGCCAGCAGTTCCCCTGGGGGCTACGAGCAGTACTTC.

The rearrangement uses TRBV19 and TRBJ1-2, with D perhaps TRBD1 (5 bases). CDR1 is LNHDA, CDR2 SQIVND, per germline (reference sequence). V was clipped by 7 bases and J by 6 bases, with 15 bases between them. The CDR3 is made up of 13 amino acids. DNA for the CDR3: TGTGCCAGTACCCAGAGGGGAGGTGATGGCTACACCTTC. Its protein is CASTQRGGDGYTF.

The chain couples TRBV7-2 to TRBJ2-1; weak D call: TRBD2 (6 bases). Germline V CDR1 and CDR2: SGHTA, FQGNSA. With 1 base removed from V and 5 bases from J, the gap between germline ends came to 9 bases. The CDR3 contains 14 residues. This CDR3 is CASSLVGLDNEQFF. The CDR3 nucleotides read TGTGCCAGCAGCTTAGTGGGACTGGACAATGAGCAGTTCTTC.

For the CDR3, the DNA is TGTGCCAGTAGACAATTAAGGGACACTGAAGCTTTCTTT. Residues: CASRQLRDTEAFF. The chain employs TRBV19 and TRBJ1-1; D remains ambiguous. Germline loops: CDR1 LNHDA, CDR2 SQIVND (reference sequence). Trimming took off 6 bases at V and 3 bases at J, with 11 bases between the two ends. There are 13 residues in the CDR3.

The chain employs TRBV29-1 and TRBJ2-5; weak D call: TRBD1 (6 bases). CDR1 and CDR2 from the germline V gene are SQVTM and ANQGSEA. The CDR3 spans 11 residues. V was cut by 7 bases and J by 5 bases, with 11 bases left in between. The CDR3 bases are TGCAGCGCACAGGGATGGGAGACCCAGTACTTC. The encoded protein is CSAQGWETQYF.

V is TRBV18 and J is TRBJ2-1; possible D gene TRBD1, 5 bases. CDR3 size: 14 residues. Germline V CDR1 and CDR2: KGHSH, LQKENI. Trimming stripped 3 bases from V and 6 bases from J, with 12 bases between. CDR3 sequence (DNA): TGTGCCAGCTCACCTTTAAGGGGAATCAATGAGCAGTTCTTC. Its protein is CASSPLRGINEQFF.

The chain couples TRBV28 to TRBJ1-2, with 9 bases fitting TRBD1. Losses at the gene ends were 3 bases for V and 4 bases for J; bases not matched to a gene: 0. CDR3 length: 13 residues. CDR1 is MDHEN and CDR2 is SYDVKM in the germline V gene. CDR3 region: CASSLTGGYGYTF. In DNA form, the CDR3 reads TGTGCCAGCAGTTTGACAGGGGGCTATGGCTACACCTTC.

There are a few counts of this clone. The chain employs TRBV9 and TRBJ2-3; 8 nucleotides agree with TRBD1. The CDR3 runs 14 residues. Unmatched junction bases numbered 6, after V lost 3 bases and J lost 6 bases. CDR1 is SGDLS, CDR2 YYNGEE, per germline. CDR3 bases: TGTGCCAGCAGCGGGGGACAGGTCAGGGATACGCAGTATTTT. It encodes CASSGGQVRDTQYF.

This chain joins TRBV6-6 and TRBJ1-6; the D gene is possibly TRBD1 (6 bases). Trimming cost V 8 bases and J 8 bases, with 13 bases left between them. This CDR3 is 13 amino acids long. The germline CDR1 and CDR2 sequences are MNHNY and SVGAGI (reference sequence). The CDR3 region has the DNA TGTGCCAGCCGCAGGGGATTGGATTCACCCCTCCACTTT. Translating it yields CASRRGLDSPLHF.

The CDR3 reads CASSLAFGSEGGYTF. In DNA, the CDR3 is TGTGCCAGCAGCTTAGCGTTCGGCTCGGAGGGTGGCTACACCTTC. The chain employs TRBV7-6 and TRBJ1-2, with unresolved D. The CDR3 is 15 residues long. Germline values: CDR1 SGHVS, CDR2 FNYEAQ. Trimming pared 0 bases from V and 7 bases from J, leaving 15 bases between.

This clone was seen only a few times. J is TRBJ1-1 and V is TRBV30; no clear D. Germline V gene lookup returns CDR1 GTSNPN and CDR2 SVGIG (reference sequence). With 3 bases removed from V and 5 bases from J, the gap between germline ends came to 4 bases. This CDR3 comprises 10 residues. CDR3 DNA sequence: TGTGCCTGGAGCCTAACTGAAGCTTTCTTT. Translated, it gives CAWSLTEAFF.

The chain combines TRBV9 with TRBJ2-1; 9 positions agree with TRBD2. Unmatched junction bases numbered 5, after V lost 2 bases and J lost 5 bases. Germline V CDR1 and CDR2: SGDLS, YYNGEE. This CDR3 is built from 15 residues. The CDR3 region has the DNA TGTGCCAGCAGCGTCGGACTAGCGCTGGACAATGAGCAGTTCTTC. Translation: CASSVGLALDNEQFF.

This chain connects TRBV9 to TRBJ1-2; D uncertain. The CDR3 runs to 11 residues. In germline, CDR1 is SGDLS, CDR2 YYNGEE. The V end lost 7 bases, the J end lost 2 bases, and 6 bases lay between the germline ends. In nucleotides, the CDR3 is TGTGCCAGCGGGAACAACTATGGCTACACCTTC. Protein product: CASGNNYGYTF. Full variable domain (outside the CDR3, taken from reference TRBV9 and TRBJ1-2): DSGVTQTPKHLITATGQRVTLRCSPRSGDLSVYWYQQSLDQGLQFLIQYYNGEERAKGNILERFSAQQFPDLHSELNLSSLELGDSALYFCASGNNYGYTFGSGTRLTVV.

This chain connects TRBV5-1 to TRBJ2-4; tentatively, D is TRBD1 (5 bases). CDR3 size: 15 residues. The ends were cut back, 4 bases at V and 6 bases at J, with 17 bases in the middle. Germline CDR1 reads SGHRS; CDR2 reads YFSETQ. CDR3 nucleotide sequence: TGCGCCAGCAGCCCCCAGGGCGGAGACCTAAACATTCAGTACTTC. It specifies CASSPQGGDLNIQYF.

This chain uses TRBV2 with TRBJ2-7; no definite D call. Germline lookup yields CDR1 SNHLY and CDR2 FYNNEI. With 2 bases removed from V and 2 bases from J, the gap between germline ends came to 10 bases. The CDR3 has 14 amino acids. In DNA, the CDR3 is TGTGCCAGCAGTGAAACCGAGGACGCCTACGAGCAGTACTTC. Protein product: CASSETEDAYEQYF. Combining the CDR3 with reference TRBV2 and TRBJ2-7 gives the whole variable domain EPEVTQTPSHQVTQMGQEVILRCVPISNHLYFYWYRQILGQKVEFLVSFYNNEISEKSEIFDDQFSVERPDGSNFTLKIRSTKLEDSAMYFCASSETEDAYEQYFGPGTRLTVT.

This clone was seen more than once but under ten times. CDR3 region: CASSFLGLAGTDTQYF. For the CDR3, the DNA is TGTGCCAGCAGTTTCCTTGGACTAGCGGGCACAGATACGCAGTATTTT. V gene TRBV28 combines with J gene TRBJ2-3; 10 bases are shared with TRBD2. V trimming: 3 bases; J trimming: 1 base; junction bases outside the gene matches: 4. Germline lookup yields CDR1 MDHEN and CDR2 SYDVKM. The CDR3 runs 16 residues.

This chain links TRBV10-3 with TRBJ1-2; 9 bases fit TRBD1. The ends lost 7 bases at V and 2 bases at J; junction bases unmatched: 8. The CDR3 is 15 residues long. Germline lookup yields CDR1 ENHRY and CDR2 SYGVKD. The CDR3 loop is CAITDPDRGNYGYTF. Written as DNA, the CDR3 is TGTGCCATCACAGACCCGGACAGGGGCAACTATGGCTACACCTTC.

A single count supports this clone. V gene TRBV7-3 combines with J gene TRBJ2-3, with D possibly TRBD2 on 5 matching bases. From germline, CDR1 is SGHTA and CDR2 FQGTGA. Trimming took 1 base from V and 2 from J, leaving 13 bases between them. There are 16 residues in the CDR3. As DNA, the CDR3 is TGTGCCAGCAGCTTAATTCCTAGCCCTACCACAGATACGCAGTATTTT. Protein: CASSLIPSPTTDTQYF.